Detailed here is one T cell receptor beta chain. The antigen remains undetermined. Libraries were prepared by immunoSEQ multiplex PCR; TCRdb keeps only in-frame clonotypes and omits some of them. The top ten hold 6.6% of the sample, which has fewer than 35,000 clones, approximately 89% seen once. The record originates from a study of lymphopenia after photon versus proton radiotherapy. Study conclusions and caveats: Post-nadir diversity loss with photons came from oligoclonal expansion, particularly CD8+ Temra cells.

V lost 0 bases, J lost 3 bases, and 9 bases lay in between. Per the germline V gene, CDR1 is GTSNPN and CDR2 is SVGIG (reference sequence). The CDR3 sequence is 14 residues long. The chain combines TRBV30 with TRBJ1-5; D unresolved. This sample comprised peripheral blood, obtained from a patient treated with proton-based radiotherapy. This TCR derives from a woman aged 70-85 years with pancreatic cancer. Some clones in this sample may be carry-over from other donors' samples. The CDR3 region is CAWSVNSYNQPQHF. CDR3 DNA: TGTGCCTGGAGTGTGAACTCCTACAATCAGCCCCAGCATTTT.